This passage covers 22 T cell receptor beta chains from one sample sequenced in a study of T cell responses to AZD1222 COVID-19 vaccine. The method was immunoSEQ multiplex PCR; TCRdb's version includes in-frame clones alone and lacks a portion of them. The sample holds about 97,000 clones; 90% are singletons and the top ten take approximately 1.3%. The source was peripheral blood, collected on day 0 of AZD1222 vaccination. These receptors originate from an adult in good health.

This sequence joins TRBV6-5 and TRBJ1-3; a possible D gene is TRBD1 (5 bases). This CDR3 is 15 amino acids long. Trimming removed 8 bases at V and 0 bases at J, with 14 bases between. Germline V gene sequence: CDR1 MNHEY, CDR2 SVGAGI. The CDR3 DNA sequence: TGTGCCAGCTATAAGGGGCGGAGCTCTGGAAACACCATATATTTT. Protein product: CASYKGRSSGNTIYF.

The rearrangement links TRBV15 to TRBJ2-7; either TRBD1 or TRBD2 may supply D (5 bases each). V was clipped by 1 base and J by 8 bases, with 15 bases between them. The CDR3 length is 14 residues. Germline V gene data show CDR1 as LNHNV and CDR2 as YYDKDF (reference sequence). CDR3 coding DNA: TGTGCCACCAGCAGAGGAAAGGGGACGGCTCAGCAGTACTTC. This codes for CATSRGKGTAQQYF.

This sequence joins TRBV2 and TRBJ2-3; D might be TRBD2 (6 bases). Germline assignment: CDR1 SNHLY and CDR2 FYNNEI. The CDR3 runs to 15 residues. V dropped 3 bases and J dropped 2 bases, with 12 bases sitting between them. CDR3 DNA sequence: TGTGCCAGCAGTGACGCAGGAGGGGACACAGATACGCAGTATTTT. Its translation is CASSDAGGDTDTQYF.

J is TRBJ2-2 and V is TRBV2; no firm D call. The CDR3 has 14 amino acids. Germline-derived CDR1 and CDR2 are SNHLY and FYNNEI. V lost 8 bases to trimming and J lost 3 bases, with 13 bases between them. The CDR3 DNA is TGTGCCAGCGCCGATCTTGTGGACACCGGGGAGCTGTTTTTT. Amino acid sequence: CASADLVDTGELFF.

As to this clone: Other DNA sequences in the sample encode the same CDR3. The chain recombines TRBV6-5 with TRBJ1-6, with D perhaps TRBD1 (6 bases). Trimming removed 6 bases from V and 10 bases from J, with 13 bases in between. The CDR3 loop spans 13 amino acids. The V gene's germline CDR1 is MNHEY and CDR2 SVGAGI. CDR3 DNA: TGTGCCAGCAGCCCAGGGGAACGATCACCCCTCCACTTT. Translation gives CASSPGERSPLHF.

The chain carries TRBV6-4 and TRBJ1-2; weak D call: TRBD1 (6 bases). CDR3 length: 18 residues. V was shortened by 7 bases and J by 0 bases, with 24 bases between the two germline ends. Germline V gene lookup returns CDR1 MRHNA and CDR2 SNTAGT. The CDR3 loop is CASTFRAGALRANYGYTF. CDR3 DNA sequence: TGTGCCAGCACTTTTCGAGCAGGGGCGTTAAGGGCTAACTATGGCTACACCTTC.

This rearrangement joins TRBV2 to TRBJ2-3, with 7 bases matching TRBD1. The J segment lost 1 base and the V segment lost 6 bases, leaving 4 bases of the junction unmatched. CDR1 is SNHLY and CDR2 is FYNNEI in the germline V gene. The CDR3 extends over 14 amino acids. The CDR3 sequence: CASRRQGGTDTQYF. The CDR3 DNA is TGTGCCAGCAGAAGACAGGGTGGCACAGATACGCAGTATTTT.

The J gene is TRBJ1-2, the V gene TRBV3-1 (or the pseudogene TRBV3-2); TRBD1 might be the D (5 bases). Germline V gene lookup returns CDR1 LGHDT and CDR2 YNNKEL (reference sequence). V was shortened by 7 bases and J by 3 bases, with 12 bases between the two germline ends. This CDR3 contains 13 residues. The CDR3 spells CASNPTGDYGYTF. The DNA of the CDR3 is TGTGCCAGCAACCCTACAGGTGACTATGGCTACACCTTC.

This sequence joins TRBV28 and TRBJ2-7; 7 bases align to TRBD2. V dropped 8 bases and J dropped 4; count of bases not matched to a gene: 23. The germline V gene encodes CDR1 MDHEN and CDR2 SYDVKM. CDR3 length: 18 amino acids. The CDR3 region is CASCSGRVGWIGEYEQYF. CDR3 bases: TGTGCCAGCTGTTCGGGGAGGGTGGGCTGGATCGGGGAATACGAGCAGTACTTC. The whole variable domain, filled in from reference TRBV28 and TRBJ2-7, reads DVKVTQSSRYLVKRTGEKVFLECVQDMDHENMFWYRQDPGLGLRLIYFSYDVKMKEKGDIPEGYSVSREKKERFSLILESASTNQTSMYLCASCSGRVGWIGEYEQYFGPGTRLTVT.

The chain combines TRBV12-3 or TRBV12-4 with TRBJ2-7; 8 bases map to TRBD1. This CDR3 has 12 residues. The V gene end was trimmed by 6 bases and the J gene end by 5 bases; junction bases not matched to a gene: 3. The CDR3 loop is CASRYRGNEQYF. The CDR3 region has the DNA TGTGCCAGCAGATACAGGGGGAACGAGCAGTACTTC.

The V call is TRBV28, the J call TRBJ2-1; the match to TRBD1 covers 8 bases. The V and J ends lost 3 bases and 9 bases, in that order; junction bases with no gene match: 4. The CDR3 is made up of 13 amino acids. Germline assignment: CDR1 MDHEN and CDR2 SYDVKM. The CDR3 DNA follows: TGTGCCAGCAGTTTGACAGGGGCGGGTGAGCAGTTCTTC. Encoded protein: CASSLTGAGEQFF. The full variable domain, in which reference TRBV28 and TRBJ2-1 provide the parts outside the CDR3, is DVKVTQSSRYLVKRTGEKVFLECVQDMDHENMFWYRQDPGLGLRLIYFSYDVKMKEKGDIPEGYSVSREKKERFSLILESASTNQTSMYLCASSLTGAGEQFFGPGTRLTVL.

In DNA form, the CDR3 reads TGTGCCAGCAGTGTACAGCAGGGTGAGCAGTTCTTC. Translating it yields CASSVQQGEQFF. The chain recombines TRBV2 with TRBJ2-1; D is possibly TRBD1 (5 bases). The V end was cut by 4 bases, the J end by 9 bases, with 10 bases between. The CDR3 covers 12 residues. Germline loops: CDR1 SNHLY, CDR2 FYNNEI.

V gene TRBV12-3 or TRBV12-4 combines with J gene TRBJ1-1, with D unresolved. V was trimmed by 1 base and J by 2 bases, leaving 5 bases between them. The CDR3 covers 13 residues. DNA of the CDR3: TGTGCCAGCAGTTTAGGGGAAAACACTGAAGCTTTCTTT. This gives the protein CASSLGENTEAFF.

CDR3 in amino acids: CASSVAGGHNEQFF. CDR3 DNA sequence: TGTGCCAGCAGCGTAGCGGGGGGCCACAATGAGCAGTTCTTC. This chain joins TRBV9 and TRBJ2-1, with a possible D match to TRBD2 (7 bases). V was cut by 0 bases and J by 5 bases, with 9 bases left in between. In germline, CDR1 is SGDLS, CDR2 YYNGEE. The CDR3 spans 14 residues.

The rearrangement joins TRBV5-6 to TRBJ1-1; a weak D match, TRBD1 (5 bases). Per the germline V gene, CDR1 is SGHDT and CDR2 is YYEEEE. V lost 4 bases to trimming and J lost 10 bases, with 14 bases between them. The CDR3 sequence is 12 residues long. Written as DNA, the CDR3 is TGTGCCAGCAGCGAATCCGGGGGAGGAGCTTTCTTT. It yields the protein CASSESGGGAFF. Drawing the rest from reference TRBV5-6 and TRBJ1-1, the complete variable domain is DAGVTQSPTHLIKTRGQQVTLRCSPKSGHDTVSWYQQALGQGPQFIFQYYEEEERQRGNFPDRFSGHQFPNYSSELNVNALLLGDSALYLCASSESGGGAFFGQGTRLTVV.

The CDR3 DNA sequence: TGTGCCAGCAGCTTATACAGGGGACCCTACGAGCAGTACTTC. It yields the protein CASSLYRGPYEQYF. This sequence joins TRBV7-2 and TRBJ2-7, with 7 bases matching TRBD1. V lost 2 bases to trimming and J lost 2 bases; unmatched junction nucleotides: 3. CDR3 length: 14 residues. Germline CDR1 SGHTA, CDR2 FQGNSA.

V is TRBV7-3 and J is TRBJ2-1; 12 nucleotides match TRBD2. The CDR3 consists of 14 residues. V gave up 3 bases and J gave up 6 bases; unmatched junction bases: 0. The germline V gene encodes CDR1 SGHTA and CDR2 FQGTGA. The CDR3 region has the DNA TGTGCCAGCAGCTTGACTAGCGGGGGCAATGAGCAGTTCTTC. Translation gives CASSLTSGGNEQFF.

The CDR3 DNA reads as TGCGCCAGCAGCCAAGAGAGAGCAGGGGGCTACGACGAGCAGTACTTC. It yields the protein CASSQERAGGYDEQYF. This chain uses TRBV4-1 with TRBJ2-7; the match to TRBD1 covers 8 bases. This CDR3 is 16 amino acids long. Trimming removed 0 bases from V and 5 bases from J; junction bases left unmatched: 9. Germline assignment: CDR1 MGHRA and CDR2 YSYEKL.

The V and J genes are TRBV19 and TRBJ2-1; TRBD2 aligns across 12 bases. The CDR3 is made up of 14 amino acids. Per germline, CDR1 LNHDA and CDR2 SQIVND (reference sequence). Unmatched junction bases numbered 2, after V lost 7 bases and J lost 4 bases. This CDR3 reads CASTTSGGYNEQFF. The CDR3 coding sequence is TGTGCCAGTACCACTAGCGGGGGGTACAATGAGCAGTTCTTC.

This rearrangement joins TRBV5-6 to TRBJ1-2, with no clear D. Trimming removed 2 bases at V and 0 bases at J, with 11 bases between. The CDR3 consists of 15 residues. Germline CDR1 SGHDT, CDR2 YYEEEE. CDR3 nucleotides: TGTGCCAGCAGCTTTATGACCTCGGCTAACTATGGCTACACCTTC. Translation: CASSFMTSANYGYTF.

The chain links TRBV30 to TRBJ2-7; TRBD2 aligns across 8 bases. Losses at the gene ends were 4 bases for V and 3 bases for J; bases not matched to a gene: 11. The CDR3 has 15 amino acids. CDR1 and CDR2 from the germline V gene are GTSNPN and SVGIG (reference sequence). The CDR3 bases are TGTGCCTGGACGGGAGTGGGCGGGGGGTACTACGAGCAGTACTTC. This codes for CAWTGVGGGYYEQYF.

This chain links TRBV2 with TRBJ2-1; 7 bases are shared with TRBD1. Germline values: CDR1 SNHLY, CDR2 FYNNEI. CDR3 length: 12 residues. The ends lost 4 bases at V and 14 bases at J; junction bases unmatched: 8. CDR3 DNA: TGTGCCAGCAGTGTGGCGGACAGGTCGAAGTTCTTC. Protein product: CASSVADRSKFF.